This T cell receptor (beta chain) derives from a study of blood T cell repertoires in COVID-19. On the study more broadly: The United States, Italy and Spain were the sources of the acute and convalescent COVID-19 samples. PBMCs, B-cell-depleted T cells, or T cells provided the cDNA or gDNA that made up the material.

The authors' processing: For nucleated cells, counts were estimated from reference gene primer amplification. Here immunoSEQ multiplex PCR was the method, and the copy in TCRdb shows in-frame clones only, minus some. The V and J calls and clone size were taken over from that table, and D and trimming were inferred from the DNA. The sample lists about 31,000 clones, roughly 90% seen once, with 0.5% to 0.7% in the top ten. The CDR3 runs 16 residues. CDR1 and CDR2 (germline): LGHNA, YSLEER. With 0 bases clipped from V and 1 base from J, the junction kept 1 base outside the gene matches. The rearrangement uses TRBV4-3 and TRBJ2-3; TRBD2 aligns across 10 bases. This clonotype was sampled from a woman between 35 and 50 years old with active or convalescent COVID-19. The sequencing input was peripheral blood. CDR3 sequence (DNA): TGCGCCAGCAGCCAAGAAGCGGGGGGGGGCACAGATACGCAGTATTTT. Translation: CASSQEAGGGTDTQYF.